This TCR beta chain was identified during a study of blood T cell repertoires in COVID-19. The CDR3 runs 13 residues. CDR1 and CDR2 from the germline V gene are MNHEY and SMNVEV (reference sequence). V gave up 3 bases and J gave up 3 bases, with 8 bases separating them. Original processing methods: Cell counts per sample came from amplifying reference gene primers. The assay was immunoSEQ multiplex PCR, and TCRdb's table has in-frame clones only and misses some. That table supplies the V and J calls and clone size; D and trimming were determined from the DNA. Of fewer than 150,000 clones listed, 80% to 90% are singletons.

This chain uses TRBV27 with TRBJ1-1; D unresolved. The TCR was taken from a man aged 35 to 55 with acute or convalescent COVID-19. The sample was peripheral blood. The CDR3, as DNA: TGTGCCAGCAGTTTTAAGGACTACACTGAAGCTTTCTTT. The encoded protein is CASSFKDYTEAFF.